The 27 T cell receptor beta chains below come from one sample, sequenced in a study of type 1 and type 2 diabetes patients. The PCR template was genomic DNA. Multiplex PCR with 30 forward and 13 reverse primers amplified the TCR beta CDR3. TCRdb reprocessed the multiplex PCR reads via MiXCR and lists one record per CDR3 protein. The table lists fewer than 350,000 distinct CDR3 sequences, around 47% of them singletons. Input material: peripheral blood mononuclear cells (PBMCs). The receptor source for this set is a young man with type 2 diabetes.

The sample holds many counts of this clonotype. The chain uses TRBV25-1 and TRBJ1-2; D gene unclear. The CDR3 consists of 12 residues. V was trimmed by 2 bases and J by 8 bases, leaving 9 bases between them. The germline gives CDR1 MGHDK, CDR2 SYGVNS. The CDR3 DNA is TGTGCCAGCAGTGAAGGCGGTTGGGGCTACACCTTC. Amino acids: CASSEGGWGYTF.

This clonotype came up a few times. The chain joins TRBV2 to TRBJ2-7; 9 bases line up with TRBD1. The trim removed 7 bases at V and 1 base at J, leaving 5 bases unmatched. Per the germline V gene, CDR1 is SNHLY and CDR2 is FYNNEI. This CDR3 spans 14 amino acids. DNA of the CDR3: TGTGCCAGCAACCCGGGACAGGGTTCCTACGAGCAGTACTTC. This codes for CASNPGQGSYEQYF.

The chain has TRBV5-1 and TRBJ2-7, with TRBD1 matching 9 bases. Germline loops: CDR1 SGHRS, CDR2 YFSETQ. With 5 bases clipped from V and 6 bases from J, the junction kept 9 bases outside the gene matches. The CDR3 runs to 14 residues. In nucleotides, the CDR3 is TGCGCCAGCAGAGTTCCGGGACAGGGCCCCGAGCAGTACTTC. Its translation: CASRVPGQGPEQYF. Full variable domain (rest looked up from reference TRBV5-1 and TRBJ2-7): KAGVTQTPRYLIKTRGQQVTLSCSPISGHRSVSWYQQTPGQGLQFLFEYFSETQRNKGNFPGRFSGRQFSNSRSEMNVSTLELGDSALYLCASRVPGQGPEQYFGPGTRLTVT.

The V call is TRBV6-5, the J call TRBJ1-6; D unclear. This CDR3 has 15 residues. V shed 0 bases and J shed 6 bases, with 9 bases lying between them. CDR1 and CDR2 from the germline V gene are MNHEY and SVGAGI. The DNA of the CDR3 is TGTGCCAGCAGTTACTCGGCAGGCCCTAATTCACCCCTCCACTTT. Protein sequence: CASSYSAGPNSPLHF.

The chain has TRBV9 and TRBJ2-2; 10 bases line up with TRBD1. Germline CDR1 is SGDLS and CDR2 is YYNGEE. The trim removed 5 bases at V and 3 bases at J, leaving 4 bases unmatched. This CDR3 is 15 amino acids long. The CDR3 loop is CASRSGQGYTGELFF. Written as DNA, the CDR3 is TGTGCCAGCAGGTCGGGACAGGGGTACACCGGGGAGCTGTTTTTT.

The J gene is TRBJ1-5, the V gene TRBV7-8; D is perhaps TRBD1 (6 bases). CDR1 and CDR2 (germline): SGHVS, FQNEAQ. The ends were cut back, 1 base at V and 7 bases at J, with 14 bases in the middle. The CDR3 totals 15 residues. The CDR3: CASSLDLQGVQPQHF. Here the CDR3 DNA reads TGTGCCAGCAGCTTAGACCTACAGGGTGTACAGCCCCAGCATTTT. The full variable domain, rest sourced from reference TRBV7-8 and TRBJ1-5, is GAGVSQSPRYKVAKRGQDVALRCDPISGHVSLFWYQQALGQGPEFLTYFQNEAQLDKSGLPSDRFFAERPEGSVSTLKIQRTQQEDSAVYLCASSLDLQGVQPQHFGDGTRLSIL.

The V gene is TRBV29-1, the J gene TRBJ2-7; TRBD1 might be the D (7 bases). The V end lost 8 bases, the J end lost 6 bases, and 20 bases lay between the germline ends. In germline, CDR1 is SQVTM, CDR2 ANQGSEA. The CDR3 runs 13 residues. CDR3 sequence (DNA): TGCAGCTTTAAGCGACAGGGAGGTGGCGAGCAGTACTTC. The encoded protein is CSFKRQGGGEQYF.

The gene calls are TRBV12-3 or TRBV12-4 and TRBJ2-5; weak D call: TRBD2 (6 bases). The CDR3 totals 14 residues. The V end lost 7 bases, the J end lost 9 bases, and 21 bases lay between the germline ends. The CDR3 loop is CASTEGLDREAQYF. The CDR3 DNA reads TGTGCCAGCACCGAGGGACTTGACCGTGAGGCCCAGTACTTC.

The gene calls are TRBV7-9 and TRBJ2-3; weak D call: TRBD1 (5 bases). The length of the CDR3 is 13 residues. Germline CDR1 is SEHNR and CDR2 is FQNEAQ (reference sequence). Trimming pared 5 bases from V and 4 bases from J, leaving 10 bases between. The CDR3 is CASSPKGPDTQYF. The DNA of the CDR3 is TGTGCCAGCAGCCCCAAGGGGCCAGATACGCAGTATTTT.

In nucleotides, the CDR3 is TGTGCCAGCTCACCCTCCAGCGGTACTGTCAATGAGCAGTTCTTC. Its protein is CASSPSSGTVNEQFF. This chain joins TRBV18 and TRBJ2-1; D is perhaps TRBD2 (5 bases). This CDR3 is 15 amino acids long. Germline assignment: CDR1 KGHSH and CDR2 LQKENI. Trimming removed 3 bases at V and 6 bases at J, with 15 bases between.

The sample holds a few counts of this clonotype. The rearrangement links TRBV6-5 to TRBJ2-3; 7 bases line up with TRBD1. V shed 2 bases and J 2 bases; nucleotides not matched to a gene: 10. Germline V gene sequence: CDR1 MNHEY, CDR2 SVGAGI. This CDR3 spans 17 amino acids. Here the CDR3 DNA reads TGTGCCAGCAGTTACGACTCGGGACAGCAGTACACAGATACGCAGTATTTT. Translated: CASSYDSGQQYTDTQYF.

V is TRBV6-1 and J is TRBJ1-3; 8 bases align to TRBD1. Germline CDR1 MNHNS, CDR2 SASEGT. Trimming cost V 2 bases and J 3 bases; bases outside gene matches: 3. There are 15 residues in the CDR3. Here the CDR3 DNA reads TGTGCCAGCAGTGAACAGGGGGCGCTTGGAAACACCATATATTTT. Translated: CASSEQGALGNTIYF.

This clonotype was counted a few times. The chain joins TRBV28 to TRBJ1-1; D gene uncertain. The CDR3 is 13 amino acids. Trimming left V 7 bases short and J 1 base short, with 10 bases between. CDR1 and CDR2 (germline): MDHEN, SYDVKM. CDR3 bases: TGTGCCAGCATACGACACGCGAACACTGAAGCTTTCTTT. Protein: CASIRHANTEAFF.

The J gene is TRBJ1-5, the V gene TRBV2; tentative D call: TRBD1 (5 bases). Trimming removed 4 bases at V and 0 bases at J, with 10 bases between. Per germline, CDR1 SNHLY and CDR2 FYNNEI. The CDR3 runs to 15 residues. This CDR3 reads CASSVGGDSNQPQHF. CDR3 nucleotide sequence: TGTGCCAGCAGTGTGGGAGGGGATAGCAATCAGCCCCAGCATTTT.

The chain recombines TRBV7-2 with TRBJ1-2, with 8 nucleotides matching TRBD1. The CDR3 has 15 residues. Looked up from germline, CDR1 is SGHTA and CDR2 is FQGNSA. V was clipped by 9 bases and J by 3 bases; unmatched bases: 12. The CDR3 loop is CASSRDRGNDYGYTF. The CDR3 nucleotides are TGTGCCAGTAGTAGAGACAGGGGAAACGACTATGGCTACACCTTC.

V gene TRBV27 combines with J gene TRBJ2-7, with 10 bases identical to TRBD2. CDR1 is MNHEY and CDR2 is SMNVEV in the germline V gene (reference sequence). The V segment lost 11 bases and the J segment 6 bases; nucleotides outside the gene matches: 10. The CDR3 loop spans 13 amino acids. CDR3 bases: TGTGCCGGTACCGGGACTAGCGTGATCGAGCAGTACTTC. Translated: CAGTGTSVIEQYF.

V usage is TRBV25-1 and J usage is TRBJ1-6; 10 bases are a match to TRBD1. Per germline, CDR1 MGHDK and CDR2 SYGVNS. Trimming cost V 6 bases and J 11 bases; bases outside gene matches: 7. This CDR3 contains 14 residues. In DNA form, the CDR3 reads TGTGCCAGCAGCGCGGGACAGGGGTATGCACCCCTCCACTTT. As protein: CASSAGQGYAPLHF.

The DNA of the CDR3 is TGTGCCAGCAGCCTCCTCGGGGAGGGGGCCTCACACGAGCAGTACTTC. It specifies CASSLLGEGASHEQYF. The V call is TRBV7-6, the J call TRBJ2-7; the D call may be TRBD1 or TRBD2 (7 bases each). Trimming left V 5 bases short and J 5 bases short, with 22 bases between. Germline V CDR1 and CDR2: SGHVS, FNYEAQ. The CDR3 has 16 residues.

This clonotype was observed a handful of times. The CDR3 loop reads CASRRGVGEETQYF. CDR3 nucleotide sequence: TGTGCCAGTAGGCGAGGCGTTGGGGAAGAGACCCAGTACTTC. The chain links TRBV19 to TRBJ2-5; no definite D call. The germline V gene has CDR1 LNHDA and CDR2 SQIVND (reference sequence). This CDR3 region has 14 residues. The V end lost 6 bases, the J end lost 3 bases, and 14 bases lay between the germline ends. Drawing the rest from reference TRBV19 and TRBJ2-5, the complete variable domain is DGGITQSPKYLFRKEGQNVTLSCEQNLNHDAMYWYRQDPGQGLRLIYYSQIVNDFQKGDIAEGYSVSREKKESFPLTVTSAQKNPTAFYLCASRRGVGEETQYFGPGTRLLVL.

The table lists this clonotype with a few counts. J is TRBJ1-6 and V is TRBV20-1; 7 nucleotides align to TRBD1. In germline, CDR1 is DFQATT, CDR2 SNEGSKA (reference sequence). The V and J ends lost 3 bases and 11 bases, in that order; junction bases with no gene match: 10. The CDR3 is made up of 14 amino acids. This chain's CDR3 is CSARGQSNRPPLHF. CDR3 DNA: TGCAGTGCTAGGGGACAGTCGAATCGGCCACCCCTCCACTTT.

This clonotype was detected a few times. The genes are TRBV12-3 or TRBV12-4 and TRBJ1-2; D remains unclear. This CDR3 region has 15 residues. The ends were cut back, 7 bases at V and 6 bases at J, with 21 bases in the middle. This chain's CDR3 is CASTSQDPAENGYTF. CDR3 nucleotide sequence: TGTGCCAGCACCTCCCAGGATCCCGCGGAAAATGGCTACACCTTC.

This clonotype was seen only a few times. The chain combines TRBV4-1 with TRBJ2-1; D gene unclear. Germline values: CDR1 MGHRA, CDR2 YSYEKL. The CDR3 loop spans 13 amino acids. Trimming stripped 3 bases from V and 6 bases from J, with 9 bases between. CDR3 region: CASSQQVTNEQFF. As DNA, the CDR3 is TGCGCCAGCAGCCAGCAAGTCACCAATGAGCAGTTCTTC.

As for this clonotype: Mismatch with germline at one junction end may stem from a read error. The genes are TRBV4-2 and TRBJ2-6, with 8 bases that match TRBD2. Germline lookup yields CDR1 LGHNA and CDR2 YNFKEQ. This CDR3 region has 18 residues. CDR3 amino acids: CASSQARAGVSGANVLAF. CDR3 DNA: TGTGCCAGCAGCCAAGCTCGAGCGGGAGTTTCAGGGGCCAACGTCCTGGCTTTC.

Concerning this clonotype itself: Given a much more abundant clone one base away, this may be a read error. The chain is built from TRBV7-3 and TRBJ2-1; D is uncertain. The CDR3 is 13 amino acids. V gave up 7 bases and J gave up 10 bases, with 17 bases separating them. Looked up from germline, CDR1 is SGHTA and CDR2 is FQGTGA. The CDR3 nucleotides read TGTGCCAGCACCGAGATGGTAACCTACGAGCAGTTCTTC. This translates into CASTEMVTYEQFF.

The chain is built from TRBV4-2 and TRBJ1-1; perhaps TRBD1 as D (5 bases). The V gene lost 0 bases and the J gene lost 4 bases, with 15 bases spanning the gap. The CDR3 has 16 residues. The germline V gene has CDR1 LGHNA and CDR2 YNFKEQ. CDR3 nucleotide sequence: TGTGCCAGCAGCCAAGATGGAAGGGGTACGGGCACTGAAGCTTTCTTT. Its translation: CASSQDGRGTGTEAFF.

In its sample, this clonotype was seen many times. V is TRBV30 and J is TRBJ1-2; D is unclear. V lost 5 bases, J lost 2 bases, and 9 bases lay in between. Germline V gene sequence: CDR1 GTSNPN, CDR2 SVGIG (reference sequence). The CDR3 totals 12 residues. The CDR3 DNA follows: TGTGCCTGGGTGGGCCTGAACTATGGCTACACCTTC. Amino acid sequence: CAWVGLNYGYTF.

The genes are TRBV25-1 and TRBJ1-5; possibly TRBD1 for D (6 bases). Trimming took off 5 bases at V and 7 bases at J, with 15 bases between the two ends. In germline, CDR1 is MGHDK, CDR2 SYGVNS. The CDR3 is 14 amino acids. The CDR3: CASSSTGQNQPQHF. DNA for the CDR3: TGTGCCAGCAGTAGCACCGGACAGAACCAGCCCCAGCATTTT.